One sample yielded the 8 T cell receptor beta chains listed below, sequenced in a study of TIL therapy for anti-PD-1-resistant metastatic lung cancer. The immunoSEQ assay was v3. Clones were read by immunoSEQ multiplex PCR, and TCRdb kept only the in-frame ones, dropping some. The sample has tens of thousands of clones, 78% seen once. The time point: pre-treatment sample, taken before nivolumab and TIL therapy. Specimen: blood, collected at baseline. All receptors derive from a person aged 25-85 years with non-small cell lung cancer.

In DNA form, the CDR3 reads TGTGCCAGCAGCTTAGCCCCGTACCCGAAGACAGGGATTAGATCCTACGAGCAGTACTTC. Encoded protein: CASSLAPYPKTGIRSYEQYF. V usage is TRBV7-7 and J usage is TRBJ2-7, with 7 bases matching TRBD1. Trimming cost V 0 bases and J 1 base; bases outside gene matches: 18. CDR3 length equals 20 residues. Germline CDR1 SSHAT, CDR2 FNYEAQ (reference sequence).

This clone was found a few times. The genes are TRBV28 and TRBJ2-3, with D maybe TRBD2 (6 bases). Trimming removed 4 bases at V and 1 base at J, with 12 bases between. The germline V gene encodes CDR1 MDHEN and CDR2 SYDVKM. The CDR3 runs to 15 residues. In DNA, the CDR3 is TGTGCCAGCAGTTCGGGACTCTCCCGCACAGATACGCAGTATTTT. Amino acids: CASSSGLSRTDTQYF.

This clone was detected only a few times. The chain recombines TRBV6-4 with TRBJ1-1; a weak D match, TRBD1 (5 bases). The CDR3 is 13 residues long. Germline CDR1 is MRHNA and CDR2 is SNTAGT. Trimming shortened V by 6 bases and J by 2 bases, and 10 bases separated the two germline ends. CDR3 protein: CASSLQENTEAFF. The CDR3 DNA follows: TGTGCCAGCAGCCTACAGGAAAACACTGAAGCTTTCTTT.

The V gene is TRBV19, the J gene TRBJ2-3, with D possibly being TRBD2 (5 bases). Germline V gene data show CDR1 as LNHDA and CDR2 as SQIVND (reference sequence). With 8 bases removed from V and 2 bases from J, the gap between germline ends came to 20 bases. The CDR3 is made up of 16 amino acids. In nucleotides, the CDR3 is TGTGCCAGTTCGTTCAGGAGGAAGAGTGTCACAGATACGCAGTATTTT. Its protein is CASSFRRKSVTDTQYF.

The chain couples TRBV6-1 to TRBJ1-5, with 8 bases identical to TRBD1. The CDR3 runs to 17 residues. V lost 2 bases, J lost 4 bases, and 10 bases stayed unmatched. Per the germline V gene, CDR1 is MNHNS and CDR2 is SASEGT. CDR3 bases: TGTGCCAGCAGTGAAATATGGACAGGGCTGGGGAATCAGCCCCAGCATTTT. Protein product: CASSEIWTGLGNQPQHF.

The table lists this clone with a few counts. The V call is TRBV4-3, the J call TRBJ2-1; tentatively, D is TRBD2 (5 bases). The germline V gene has CDR1 LGHNA and CDR2 YSLEER. This CDR3 is built from 13 residues. V was shortened by 0 bases and J by 9 bases, with 9 bases between the two germline ends. CDR3 loop: CASSQDGVGEQFF. In DNA form, the CDR3 reads TGCGCCAGCAGCCAAGACGGGGTGGGTGAGCAGTTCTTC.

The chain has TRBV10-2 and TRBJ2-1; maybe TRBD1 (5 bases). V lost 6 bases, J lost 4 bases, and 10 bases lay in between. CDR3 size: 13 residues. Looked up from germline, CDR1 is WSHSY and CDR2 is SAAADI. The DNA for the CDR3 is TGCGCCAGCAGCCCGGACACTTACAATGAGCAGTTCTTC. It translates to CASSPDTYNEQFF.

The chain combines TRBV2 with TRBJ2-5; the match to TRBD2 covers 10 bases. The J segment lost 5 bases and the V segment lost 1 base, leaving 4 bases of the junction unmatched. Germline V gene sequence: CDR1 SNHLY, CDR2 FYNNEI. This CDR3 spans 15 amino acids. This chain's CDR3 is CASSEERGGSETQYF. For the CDR3, the DNA is TGTGCCAGCAGTGAAGAGCGGGGGGGCAGCGAGACCCAGTACTTC.